The next 31 T cell receptor beta chains were all read from a single sample in a study of shared clonotypes between healthy human individuals. Assay used: immunoSEQ multiplex PCR; TCRdb lists only in-frame clones, some missing. The sample carries more than 2 million clones, nearly 97% recorded once. The material sequenced was naive CD4+ T cells sorted from blood. Subset of the sample: CD45RA+ positively selected. The receptors come from a man aged 18 to 29 in good health.

The chain links TRBV7-2 to TRBJ2-1; D gene uncertain. With 5 bases removed from V and 9 bases from J, the gap between germline ends came to 8 bases. The germline V gene encodes CDR1 SGHTA and CDR2 FQGNSA. CDR3 length equals 11 residues. The CDR3: CASSAQLEQFF. The CDR3 DNA sequence: TGTGCCAGCAGCGCCCAACTTGAGCAGTTCTTC.

This clone showed up just once. The chain's CDR3 is CASSYSQGTQYF. CDR3 DNA: TGTGCCAGCAGTTACAGCCAGGGGACCCAGTACTTC. The rearrangement joins TRBV6-6 to TRBJ2-5, with a weak D call TRBD1 (5 bases). The V gene lost 2 bases and the J gene lost 7 bases, with 8 bases spanning the gap. Germline V CDR1 and CDR2: MNHNY, SVGAGI (reference sequence). The CDR3 runs to 12 residues.

The chain uses TRBV7-8 and TRBJ1-5; D remains ambiguous. V shed 5 bases and J shed 6 bases, with 17 bases lying between them. This CDR3 has 15 residues. CDR1 is SGHVS and CDR2 is FQNEAQ in the germline V gene. CDR3 protein: CASSPRPGEFQPQHF. CDR3 DNA: TGTGCCAGCAGCCCACGGCCTGGGGAATTTCAGCCCCAGCATTTT.

The chain recombines TRBV11-2 with TRBJ2-7, with D unclear. Deletions cut 3 bases from V and 3 bases from J, with 9 bases between. This CDR3 spans 13 amino acids. CDR1 and CDR2 (germline): SGHAT, FQNNGV. This CDR3 reads CASSLGLGYEQYF. As DNA, the CDR3 is TGTGCCAGCAGCTTGGGGTTAGGCTACGAGCAGTACTTC.

The chain carries TRBV25-1 and TRBJ1-2; possibly TRBD1 for D (5 bases). CDR3 length: 17 amino acids. V was pared by 4 bases and J by 2 bases, with 20 bases between. Germline lookup yields CDR1 MGHDK and CDR2 SYGVNS. CDR3 sequence reads: CASSGGDVGPTNYGYTF. The CDR3 coding sequence is TGTGCCAGCAGTGGTGGGGACGTAGGACCCACAAACTATGGCTACACCTTC.

V usage is TRBV6-1 and J usage is TRBJ1-3; the D is unclear. The V gene's germline CDR1 is MNHNS and CDR2 SASEGT. The CDR3 sequence is 14 residues long. V shed 6 bases and J shed 2 bases, with 11 bases lying between them. Written as DNA, the CDR3 is TGTGCCAGCAGCGACCTAGGCCCTGGAAACACCATATATTTT. Residues: CASSDLGPGNTIYF.

This sequence joins TRBV7-2 and TRBJ2-7, with 7 bases aligning to TRBD1. The ends lost 0 bases at V and 5 bases at J; junction bases unmatched: 7. Germline CDR1 SGHTA, CDR2 FQGNSA. The CDR3 runs to 15 residues. The CDR3 DNA is TGTGCCAGCAGCTTAGCGACAGGGTGGTACAACGAGCAGTACTTC. It yields the protein CASSLATGWYNEQYF.

V and J are TRBV19 and TRBJ1-2, with TRBD1 matching 9 bases. The CDR3 is 15 residues long. CDR1 is LNHDA and CDR2 is SQIVND in the germline V gene (reference sequence). V was pared by 6 bases and J by 3 bases, with 8 bases of the junction left unmatched. DNA of the CDR3: TGTGCCAGTAGCAAGATCACAGGGGGCGACTATGGCTACACCTTC. This gives the protein CASSKITGGDYGYTF.

The chain joins TRBV19 to TRBJ1-2; D gene unclear. Germline assignment: CDR1 LNHDA and CDR2 SQIVND (reference sequence). V was pared by 7 bases and J by 4 bases, with 19 bases between. This CDR3 is 15 amino acids long. The CDR3 DNA reads TGTGCCAGTACCGAGGATCAGGTTCCATCCTATGGCTACACCTTC. It translates to CASTEDQVPSYGYTF.

The rearrangement uses TRBV5-4 and TRBJ1-4; 7 bases are a match to TRBD1. V dropped 4 bases and J dropped 3; count of bases not matched to a gene: 12. The germline CDR1 and CDR2 sequences are SGHNT and YYREEE (reference sequence). The CDR3 is 17 residues long. The CDR3 region is CASSQSTGVNSNEKLFF. As DNA, the CDR3 is TGTGCCAGCAGCCAGAGCACAGGGGTAAACTCTAATGAAAAACTGTTTTTT.

The table lists this clone with a count of one. In the same sample, other DNA sequences code for this CDR3. The chain links TRBV9 to TRBJ2-5, with 12 positions matching TRBD2. Unmatched junction bases numbered 5, after V lost 3 bases and J lost 2 bases. This CDR3 comprises 16 residues. CDR1 and CDR2 (germline): SGDLS, YYNGEE. CDR3 in amino acids: CASSASLAGGQETQYF. The CDR3 DNA reads TGTGCCAGCAGCGCCAGTCTAGCGGGAGGGCAAGAGACCCAGTACTTC.

The chain has TRBV6-6 and TRBJ1-1; a weak D match, TRBD1 (5 bases). The V and J ends lost 1 base and 6 bases respectively, with 12 bases between them. This CDR3 contains 14 residues. The V gene's germline CDR1 is MNHNY and CDR2 SVGAGI (reference sequence). CDR3 in amino acids: CASSYWDLEAEAFF. CDR3 sequence (DNA): TGTGCCAGCAGTTACTGGGACCTTGAGGCTGAAGCTTTCTTT.

The chain employs TRBV2 and TRBJ2-4; 9 bases line up with TRBD1. The germline V gene encodes CDR1 SNHLY and CDR2 FYNNEI. V lost 4 bases to trimming and J lost 4 bases; unmatched junction nucleotides: 5. This CDR3 region has 15 residues. The CDR3 is CASSVEGTGKNIQYF. The CDR3 DNA reads TGTGCCAGCAGTGTGGAGGGGACAGGGAAAAACATTCAGTACTTC.

The CDR3 DNA reads TGTGCCAGCGGGGCACGGAGGACAGGGCCTTCCTACGAGCAGTACTTC. Translating it yields CASGARRTGPSYEQYF. The V call is TRBV7-8, the J call TRBJ2-7; 8 nucleotides align to TRBD1. The length of the CDR3 is 16 residues. J gave up 1 base and V 8 bases, and 13 bases lay outside the gene matches. CDR1 is SGHVS, CDR2 FQNEAQ, per germline. The full variable domain, with the rest looked up from reference TRBV7-8 and TRBJ2-7, is GAGVSQSPRYKVAKRGQDVALRCDPISGHVSLFWYQQALGQGPEFLTYFQNEAQLDKSGLPSDRFFAERPEGSVSTLKIQRTQQEDSAVYLCASGARRTGPSYEQYFGPGTRLTVT.

This rearrangement joins TRBV6-5 to TRBJ2-7, with 12 nucleotides matching TRBD1. This CDR3 has 15 residues. Germline trimming cut 4 bases from V and 7 bases from J; bases unmatched to any gene: 8. CDR1 is MNHEY, CDR2 SVGAGI, per germline. CDR3: CASSSPGTGGKEQYF. CDR3 in DNA: TGTGCCAGCAGTTCCCCCGGGACAGGGGGCAAGGAGCAGTACTTC.

The J gene is TRBJ1-1, the V gene TRBV10-3; D is unclear. CDR1 ENHRY and CDR2 SYGVKD come from the germline V gene. This CDR3 comprises 13 residues. This CDR3 is CATQVWENTEAFF. Written as DNA, the CDR3 is TGTGCTACGCAGGTATGGGAGAACACTGAAGCTTTCTTT.

This sequence joins TRBV11-2 and TRBJ1-2; D remains ambiguous. Between the trimmed V and J ends, which lost 0 bases and 7 bases, there was a span of 12 bases. Germline-derived CDR1 and CDR2 are SGHAT and FQNNGV. The CDR3 consists of 14 residues. CDR3 loop: CASSLDAVLSGYTF. The CDR3 DNA reads TGTGCCAGCAGCTTAGATGCGGTTTTAAGTGGCTACACCTTC.

The genes are TRBV6-6 and TRBJ1-4, with D unresolved. Germline V gives CDR1 MNHNY, CDR2 SVGAGI (reference sequence). V lost 6 bases to trimming and J lost 5 bases, with 13 bases between them. The CDR3 loop spans 14 amino acids. DNA for the CDR3: TGTGCCAGCAGCCCCGGCTTAAGAAATGAAAAACTGTTTTTT. Protein product: CASSPGLRNEKLFF.

The chain links TRBV7-2 to TRBJ1-2; D is perhaps TRBD1 (5 bases). From germline, CDR1 is SGHTA and CDR2 FQGNSA. Trimming removed 10 bases from V and 2 bases from J, with 8 bases in between. The CDR3 has 11 amino acids. DNA for the CDR3: TGTGCCAACGGACAAAACTATGGCTACACCTTC. It encodes CANGQNYGYTF.

The V and J genes are TRBV5-8 and TRBJ2-6; 10 bases line up with TRBD1. The germline V gene has CDR1 SGHTS and CDR2 YDEGEE. The CDR3 covers 20 residues. With V trimmed by 0 bases and J by 6 bases, 15 bases remained unmatched. CDR3 region: CASSLGGSGQGRVMANVLTF. The CDR3 DNA is TGTGCCAGCAGCTTGGGAGGTTCGGGACAGGGGCGGGTGATGGCCAACGTCCTGACTTTC.

Comment on this clone: Other DNA sequences in this specimen translate into the identical CDR3. The chain employs TRBV7-9 and TRBJ2-7; D gene uncertain. Between the trimmed V and J ends, which lost 5 bases and 2 bases, there was a span of 7 bases. From germline, CDR1 is SEHNR and CDR2 FQNEAQ (reference sequence). The CDR3 is 12 amino acids. Here the CDR3 DNA reads TGTGCCAGCAGCCGGACCCCCTACGAGCAGTACTTC. It translates to CASSRTPYEQYF. The variable domain in full, completed from reference TRBV7-9 and TRBJ2-7, reads DTGVSQNPRHKITKRGQNVTFRCDPISEHNRLYWYRQTLGQGPEFLTYFQNEAQLEKSRLLSDRFSAERPKGSFSTLEIQRTEQGDSAMYLCASSRTPYEQYFGPGTRLTVT.

Worth noting for this clone: The same CDR3 also results from other DNA sequences found in this sample. The rearrangement joins TRBV9 to TRBJ2-3; D uncertain. This CDR3 spans 11 amino acids. Trimming cost V 0 bases and J 6 bases, with 2 bases left between them. Germline V lookup: CDR1 SGDLS, CDR2 YYNGEE. The CDR3 region has the DNA TGTGCCAGCAGCGTAGGTGATACGCAGTATTTT. This codes for CASSVGDTQYF. The full variable domain, completed using reference TRBV9 and TRBJ2-3, is DSGVTQTPKHLITATGQRVTLRCSPRSGDLSVYWYQQSLDQGLQFLIQYYNGEERAKGNILERFSAQQFPDLHSELNLSSLELGDSALYFCASSVGDTQYFGPGTRLTVL.

The gene calls are TRBV2 and TRBJ2-7; TRBD1 agrees at 7 bases. V lost 7 bases to trimming and J lost 2 bases; unmatched junction nucleotides: 8. The germline V gene encodes CDR1 SNHLY and CDR2 FYNNEI. The CDR3 consists of 14 residues. The CDR3 DNA is TGTGCCAGCACGGTAGAGGGGGCTACCTACGAGCAGTACTTC. Encoded protein: CASTVEGATYEQYF. Filled out from reference TRBV2 and TRBJ2-7, the complete variable domain reads EPEVTQTPSHQVTQMGQEVILRCVPISNHLYFYWYRQILGQKVEFLVSFYNNEISEKSEIFDDQFSVERPDGSNFTLKIRSTKLEDSAMYFCASTVEGATYEQYFGPGTRLTVT.

With respect to this clone: Different DNA sequences within this sample yield the same CDR3. The chain couples TRBV19 to TRBJ2-7; 8 bases fit TRBD1. V was pared by 4 bases and J by 3 bases, with 2 bases of the junction left unmatched. There are 13 residues in the CDR3. Germline CDR1 is LNHDA and CDR2 is SQIVND (reference sequence). For the CDR3, the DNA is TGTGCCAGTAGTAGGACAGGGTACTACGAGCAGTACTTC. This sequence encodes CASSRTGYYEQYF.

The chain recombines TRBV5-1 with TRBJ2-1; D might be TRBD1 (6 bases). Trimming cost V 0 bases and J 2 bases, with 9 bases left between them. The CDR3 sequence is 15 residues long. CDR1 is SGHRS and CDR2 is YFSETQ in the germline V gene. The CDR3 loop reads CASSLGDTTYNEQFF. CDR3 bases: TGCGCCAGCAGCTTGGGGGACACGACCTACAATGAGCAGTTCTTC. Full variable domain (missing parts from reference TRBV5-1 and TRBJ2-1): KAGVTQTPRYLIKTRGQQVTLSCSPISGHRSVSWYQQTPGQGLQFLFEYFSETQRNKGNFPGRFSGRQFSNSRSEMNVSTLELGDSALYLCASSLGDTTYNEQFFGPGTRLTVL.

V gene TRBV5-1 combines with J gene TRBJ2-1, with a tentative D call TRBD2 (6 bases). In germline, CDR1 is SGHRS, CDR2 YFSETQ. The CDR3 sequence is 17 residues long. V was pared by 5 bases and J by 1 base, with 19 bases between. The CDR3 sequence: CASSSSLGGGSYNEQFF. The CDR3, as DNA: TGCGCCAGCAGTTCCTCCCTCGGGGGTGGGTCCTACAATGAGCAGTTCTTC.

V gene TRBV5-1 combines with J gene TRBJ2-1, with 8 bases aligning to TRBD2. The CDR3 loop spans 15 amino acids. J was trimmed by 6 bases and V by 0 bases; bases with no gene match: 5. Looked up from germline, CDR1 is SGHRS and CDR2 is YFSETQ. CDR3 region: CASSLGGLAVNEQFF. The CDR3 region has the DNA TGCGCCAGCAGCTTGGGAGGACTAGCTGTCAATGAGCAGTTCTTC. Filled out from reference TRBV5-1 and TRBJ2-1, the complete variable domain reads KAGVTQTPRYLIKTRGQQVTLSCSPISGHRSVSWYQQTPGQGLQFLFEYFSETQRNKGNFPGRFSGRQFSNSRSEMNVSTLELGDSALYLCASSLGGLAVNEQFFGPGTRLTVL.

This clone has just one count. Other DNA variants within this sample encode the same CDR3. J is TRBJ1-5 and V is TRBV10-3; D uncertain. The CDR3 has 15 amino acids. Trimming pared 0 bases from V and 4 bases from J, leaving 10 bases between. The germline V gene has CDR1 ENHRY and CDR2 SYGVKD. This CDR3 is CAISESGGLNQPQHF. In DNA form, the CDR3 reads TGTGCCATCAGTGAGTCGGGCGGACTAAATCAGCCCCAGCATTTT.

The rearrangement links TRBV28 to TRBJ1-4; D perhaps matches TRBD1 (6 bases). The CDR3 has 15 amino acids. Germline assignment: CDR1 MDHEN and CDR2 SYDVKM. V lost 2 bases to trimming and J lost 4 bases, with 11 bases between them. DNA for the CDR3: TGTGCCAGCAGTTTAATATGGGGGCTTAATGAAAAACTGTTTTTT. It codes for CASSLIWGLNEKLFF.

The gene calls are TRBV9 and TRBJ1-2; 7 bases map to TRBD1. Trimming at V came to 4 bases and at J to 2 bases, leaving 8 bases not matched to a gene. The CDR3 has 15 amino acids. Germline V gene data show CDR1 as SGDLS and CDR2 as YYNGEE. The CDR3 region is CASSLYDRENYGYTF. In nucleotides, the CDR3 is TGTGCCAGCAGCCTTTACGACAGGGAGAACTATGGCTACACCTTC.

The gene calls are TRBV5-1 and TRBJ2-5, with D tentatively TRBD2 (6 bases). The germline gives CDR1 SGHRS, CDR2 YFSETQ. The CDR3 loop spans 15 amino acids. V was trimmed by 4 bases and J by 1 base, leaving 14 bases between them. The CDR3 spells CASSPGGPTQETQYF. As DNA, the CDR3 is TGCGCCAGCAGCCCCGGGGGACCAACCCAAGAGACCCAGTACTTC.